The 18 T cell receptor beta chains in this list originate from one sample, sequenced in a study of prognosis after radiotherapy for stage I lung cancer. The authors amplified TCR beta CDR3 from genomic DNA using two-round multiplex PCR. Primers (each specific to one TRBV or TRBJ gene) were used in first-round PCR. TCRdb called the multiplex PCR reads again in MiXCR, with one record for every CDR3 protein. The data contain approximately 30,000 distinct CDR3 sequences, around two fifths of them singletons. The source material was PBMCs, sampled before or after stereotactic body radiation therapy (not recorded which). The receptors were gathered from a donor aged 50 or older with non-small cell lung cancer.

This clonotype was counted a few times. Relative to the germline gene, one junction end is altered; a read error may explain this. This rearrangement joins TRBV5-1 to TRBJ2-2; D perhaps matches TRBD2 (7 bases). The CDR3 extends over 16 amino acids. Germline CDR1 reads SGHRS; CDR2 reads YFSETQ. In DNA form, the CDR3 reads TGCGCCAGCAGCCCTAAGGGGGGGCTGAACACCCGGGAGCTGTTTTTT. This encodes CASSPKGGLNTRELFF.

In the case of this clonotype: With a far larger clone one base away, a read error is the likely cause. This sequence joins TRBV6-4 and TRBJ2-7; D gene ambiguous. Germline V gene lookup returns CDR1 MRHNA and CDR2 SNTAGT. The CDR3 runs to 17 residues. The ends were cut back, 6 bases at V and 0 bases at J, with 21 bases in the middle. The CDR3 DNA reads TGTGCCAGCAGCCGCCTCTTCCAGCCAGGAATCTCCTACGAGCAGTACTTC. Translating gives CASSRLFQPGISYEQYF.

This clonotype is judged medium-sized. The chain carries TRBV6-5 and TRBJ1-6, with a tentative D call TRBD1 (5 bases). The ends were cut back, 0 bases at V and 7 bases at J, with 13 bases in the middle. This CDR3 spans 16 amino acids. CDR1 MNHEY and CDR2 SVGAGI come from the germline V gene. The CDR3 coding sequence is TGTGCCAGCAGTTACTCAATCCAGGGTGGAAATTCACCCCTCCACTTT. Its translation is CASSYSIQGGNSPLHF.

This clonotype was found many times. The V and J genes are TRBV2 and TRBJ1-1; TRBD1 is a possible D gene (5 bases). The CDR3 has 14 residues. V was cut by 4 bases and J by 1 base, with 10 bases left in between. Germline-derived CDR1 and CDR2 are SNHLY and FYNNEI. CDR3 DNA sequence: TGTGCCAGCAGTGGAGCTGGGGGGAACACTGAAGCTTTCTTT. This sequence encodes CASSGAGGNTEAFF.

Regarding this clonotype: Likely a read error: the CDR3 ends without its conserved phenylalanine or tryptophan. V and J are TRBV6-2 or TRBV6-3 and TRBJ1-2; 7 nucleotides match TRBD1. Looked up from germline, CDR1 is MNHEY and CDR2 is SVGEGT. V lost 5 bases to trimming and J lost 10 bases; unmatched junction nucleotides: 16. The CDR3 runs to 15 residues. CDR3 sequence: CASSDRANSGNVYTL. In DNA, the CDR3 is TGTGCCAGCAGTGACAGGGCGAATTCAGGGAATGTCTACACCCTC.

The V call is TRBV6-2 or TRBV6-3, the J call TRBJ2-3; D is uncertain. The length of the CDR3 is 12 residues. Trimming pared 6 bases from V and 0 bases from J, leaving 4 bases between. CDR1 MNHEY and CDR2 SVGEGT come from the germline V gene. DNA for the CDR3: TGTGCCAGCAGCCTTAGCACAGATACGCAGTATTTT. Translation gives CASSLSTDTQYF.

This clonotype was counted at least ten times. CDR3 loop: CASSVRTSGGTDTQYF. CDR3 in DNA: TGTGCCAGCAGCGTAAGGACTAGCGGGGGCACAGATACGCAGTATTTT. The chain recombines TRBV9 with TRBJ2-3; 12 bases fit TRBD2. Germline CDR1 is SGDLS and CDR2 is YYNGEE. Trimming took 1 base from V and 1 from J; bases not matched to a gene: 1. The CDR3 is 16 amino acids.

Notes on this clonotype: This is likely an artifact of a read error, given a far larger clone one base away. This chain joins TRBV7-9 and TRBJ2-1, with TRBD2 matching 8 bases. Germline loops: CDR1 SEHNR, CDR2 FQNEAQ (reference sequence). The CDR3 contains 16 residues. The CDR3 bases are TGTGCCAGCAGGTTAGGGGCTAGCGGGCCCACGGGTGAGCAGTTCTTC. Its protein is CASRLGASGPTGEQFF.

By share of the sample, this clonotype is medium-sized (0.01 to 0.1%). The V and J genes are TRBV6-4 and TRBJ1-3; D remains unclear. Trimming stripped 3 bases from V and 0 bases from J, with 6 bases between. The CDR3 spans 14 residues. CDR1 and CDR2 (germline): MRHNA, SNTAGT. The CDR3 nucleotides read TGTGCCAGCAGTGAGGGGAGCTCTGGAAACACCATATATTTT. Protein sequence: CASSEGSSGNTIYF.

V gene TRBV24-1 combines with J gene TRBJ1-5; D ambiguous. Trimming shortened V by 2 bases and J by 16 bases, and 23 bases separated the two germline ends. The CDR3 runs to 15 residues. CDR1 is KGHDR, CDR2 SFDVKD, per germline. The CDR3 spells CATSDSGEGNQPPHF. In DNA form, the CDR3 reads TGTGCCACCAGTGATTCCGGAGAGGGCAATCAGCCCCCCCATTTT.

This chain uses TRBV5-1 with TRBJ1-2; a possible D gene is TRBD1 (5 bases). This CDR3 has 13 residues. CDR1 is SGHRS and CDR2 is YFSETQ in the germline V gene. Between the trimmed V and J ends, which lost 4 bases and 0 bases, there was a span of 7 bases. CDR3 sequence (DNA): TGCGCCAGCAGCGACAGTGCTAACTATGGCTACACCTTC. As protein: CASSDSANYGYTF.

On this clonotype itself: It is likely a read error: a sequence one base away is far more abundant. The chain links TRBV6-4 to TRBJ2-7; TRBD1 matches 7 bases. The CDR3 extends over 14 amino acids. From germline, CDR1 is MRHNA and CDR2 SNTAGT. CDR3: CASSEYRDSYEHYF. The CDR3 bases are TGTGCCAGCAGTGAATATCGGGACAGCTACGAGCATTACTTC.

The J gene is TRBJ2-7, the V gene TRBV20-1, with 10 bases identical to TRBD1. J gave up 3 bases and V 3 bases, and 8 bases lay outside the gene matches. The CDR3 has 15 amino acids. CDR1 and CDR2 from the germline V gene are DFQATT and SNEGSKA (reference sequence). The DNA for the CDR3 is TGCAGTGCTAGCAGGGTGGGACAGGGGAGCTACGAGCAGTACTTC. This codes for CSASRVGQGSYEQYF.

A word on this clonotype: The germline gene is not matched at one end of the junction; a read error may be the cause. This sequence joins TRBV2 and TRBJ2-1; D is perhaps TRBD2 (6 bases). Germline lookup yields CDR1 SNHLY and CDR2 FYNNEI. The CDR3 has 18 residues. The CDR3 protein is CASSEALSGGAASNEHFF. The CDR3 region has the DNA TGTGCCAGCAGTGAAGCGCTTAGCGGTGGGGCCGCGTCCAATGAGCATTTCTTC. Full variable domain (remainder filled in from reference TRBV2 and TRBJ2-1): EPEVTQTPSHQVTQMGQEVILRCVPISNHLYFYWYRQILGQKVEFLVSFYNNEISEKSEIFDDQFSVERPDGSNFTLKIRSTKLEDSAMYFCASSEALSGGAASNEHFFGPGTRLTVL.

Regarding this clonotype: This likely stems from a read error, as it lies one base from a far larger clone. The chain's CDR3 is CASSLLAGAVEALF. In DNA form, the CDR3 reads TGTGCCAGCAGCCTTCTCGCGGGGGCCGTTGAAGCTTTATTT. The rearrangement links TRBV6-4 to TRBJ1-1, with D perhaps matching TRBD1 (6 bases). Germline lookup yields CDR1 MRHNA and CDR2 SNTAGT. The CDR3 is 14 residues long.

The V and J genes are TRBV5-1 and TRBJ2-2; D unresolved. With 0 bases removed from V and 4 bases from J, the gap between germline ends came to 10 bases. Germline loops: CDR1 SGHRS, CDR2 YFSETQ. The CDR3 spans 15 residues. The DNA of the CDR3 is TGCGCCAGCAGCTTGGAAACCTTTCCCACCGGGGAGCTGTTTTTT. Protein: CASSLETFPTGELFF.

This clonotype appeared many times. This sequence joins TRBV25-1 and TRBJ2-7; D call uncertain. The CDR3 runs to 13 residues. Trimming took off 4 bases at V and 2 bases at J, with 9 bases between the two ends. The germline gives CDR1 MGHDK, CDR2 SYGVNS. Written as DNA, the CDR3 is TGTGCCAGCAGTGGGGCCAAAACCTACGAGCAGTACTTC. Protein product: CASSGAKTYEQYF.

J is TRBJ2-7 and V is TRBV6-5, with 7 bases that match TRBD2. Losses at the gene ends were 2 bases for V and 1 base for J; bases not matched to a gene: 5. The CDR3 length is 15 residues. CDR1 and CDR2 (germline): MNHEY, SVGAGI. CDR3 residues: CASSYPPGGSYEQYF. The CDR3 DNA reads as TGTGCCAGCAGTTACCCGCCGGGAGGTTCCTACGAGCAGTACTTC.